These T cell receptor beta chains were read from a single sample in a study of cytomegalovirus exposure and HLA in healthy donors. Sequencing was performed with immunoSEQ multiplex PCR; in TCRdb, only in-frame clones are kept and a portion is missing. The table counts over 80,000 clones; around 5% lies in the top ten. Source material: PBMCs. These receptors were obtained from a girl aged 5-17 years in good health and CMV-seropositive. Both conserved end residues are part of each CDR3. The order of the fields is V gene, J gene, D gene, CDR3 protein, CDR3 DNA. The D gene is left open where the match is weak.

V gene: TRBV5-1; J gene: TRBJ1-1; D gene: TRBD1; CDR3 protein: CASSSDRLNTEAFF; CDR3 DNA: TGCGCCAGCAGCTCGGACAGGTTGAACACTGAAGCTTTCTTT
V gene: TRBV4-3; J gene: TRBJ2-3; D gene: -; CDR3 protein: CASSQFGQSTDTQYF; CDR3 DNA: TGCGCCAGCAGCCAATTCGGACAGAGCACAGATACGCAGTATTTT
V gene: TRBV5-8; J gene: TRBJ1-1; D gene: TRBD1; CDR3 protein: CASSFWTGKNTEAFF; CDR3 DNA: TGTGCCAGCAGCTTTTGGACAGGGAAGAACACTGAAGCTTTCTTT
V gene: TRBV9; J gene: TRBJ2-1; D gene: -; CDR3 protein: CASSFGTPTAEQFF; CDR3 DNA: TGTGCCAGCAGCTTCGGGACTCCGACCGCTGAGCAGTTCTTC
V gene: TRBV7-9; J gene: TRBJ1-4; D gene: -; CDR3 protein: CASSFGFAEKLFF; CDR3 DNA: TGTGCCAGCAGCTTCGGGTTCGCTGAAAAACTGTTTTTT
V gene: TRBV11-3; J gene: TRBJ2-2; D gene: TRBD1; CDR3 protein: CASSVGQGTGELFF; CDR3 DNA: TGTGCCAGCAGCGTAGGACAGGGTACCGGGGAGCTGTTTTTT
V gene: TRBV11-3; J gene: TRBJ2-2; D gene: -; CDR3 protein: CASSPRGANTGELFF; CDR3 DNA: TGTGCCAGCAGCCCCCGGGGGGCAAACACCGGGGAGCTGTTTTTT
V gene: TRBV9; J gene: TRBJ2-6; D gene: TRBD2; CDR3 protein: CASSLMRGPGGSGANVLTF; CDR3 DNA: TGTGCCAGCAGCCTAATGCGGGGTCCGGGGGGCTCTGGGGCCAACGTCCTGACTTTC
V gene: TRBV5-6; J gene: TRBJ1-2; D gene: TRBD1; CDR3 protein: CASSSTGGSGYTF; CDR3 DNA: TGTGCCAGCAGCTCGACAGGGGGCTCTGGCTACACCTTC
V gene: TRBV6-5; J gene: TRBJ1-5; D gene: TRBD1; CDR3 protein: CASSYQGAHQPQHF; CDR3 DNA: TGTGCCAGCAGTTACCAGGGGGCACATCAGCCCCAGCATTTT
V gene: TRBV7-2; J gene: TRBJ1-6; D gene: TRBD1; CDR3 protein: CASSAYRGYNSPLHF; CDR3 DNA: TGTGCCAGCAGCGCGTACAGGGGTTATAATTCACCCCTCCACTTT
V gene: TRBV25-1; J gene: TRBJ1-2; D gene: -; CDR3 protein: CASSGGENYGYTF; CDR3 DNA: TGTGCCAGCAGTGGGGGGGAGAACTATGGCTACACCTTC
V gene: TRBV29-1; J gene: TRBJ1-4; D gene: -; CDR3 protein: CSVKGRGHEKLFF; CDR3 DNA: TGCAGCGTGAAGGGCAGGGGACATGAAAAACTGTTTTTT
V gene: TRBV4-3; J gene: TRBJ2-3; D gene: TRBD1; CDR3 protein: CASSQDDRGRADTQYF; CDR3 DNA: TGCGCCAGCAGCCAAGACGACAGGGGGCGGGCAGATACGCAGTATTTT
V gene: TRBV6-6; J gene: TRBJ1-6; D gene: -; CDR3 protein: CASHGEGVSPLHF; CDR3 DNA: TGTGCCAGCCACGGGGAGGGTGTTTCACCCCTACACTTT
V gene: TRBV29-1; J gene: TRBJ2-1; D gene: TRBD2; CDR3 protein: CSLLSGGALDNEQFF; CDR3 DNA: TGCAGCTTGCTTAGCGGGGGGGCCCTAGACAATGAGCAGTTCTTC
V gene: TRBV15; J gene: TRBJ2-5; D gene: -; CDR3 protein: CATSRDIGLETQYF; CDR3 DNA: TGTGCCACCAGCAGAGATATCGGTCTTGAGACCCAGTACTTC
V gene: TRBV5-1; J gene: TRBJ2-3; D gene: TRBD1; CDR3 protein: CASRGQTSTDTQYF; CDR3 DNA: TGCGCCAGCAGGGGACAGACCAGCACAGATACGCAGTATTTT
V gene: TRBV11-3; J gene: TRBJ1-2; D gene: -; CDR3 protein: CASSLGRGRYGYTF; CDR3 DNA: TGTGCCAGCAGCTTAGGGAGAGGCCGCTATGGCTACACCTTC
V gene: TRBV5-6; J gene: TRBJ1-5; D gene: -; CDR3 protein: CASSLQGIGNQPQHF; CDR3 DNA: TGTGCCAGCAGCCTACAGGGTATTGGCAATCAGCCCCAGCATTTT
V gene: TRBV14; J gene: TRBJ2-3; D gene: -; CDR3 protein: CASSPSRRSQYF; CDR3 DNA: TGTGCCAGCAGCCCCTCGAGGCGGTCGCAGTATTTT
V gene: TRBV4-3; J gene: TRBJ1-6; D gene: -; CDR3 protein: CASSQERSRNSPLHF; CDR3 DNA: TGCGCCAGCAGCCAAGAGAGGAGCAGAAATTCACCCCTCCACTTT
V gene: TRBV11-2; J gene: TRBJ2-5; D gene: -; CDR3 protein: CASSLGGGETQYF; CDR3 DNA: TGTGCCAGCAGCTTAGGGGGCGGAGAGACCCAGTACTTC
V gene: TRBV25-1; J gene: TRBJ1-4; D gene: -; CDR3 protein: CASRDPLRNEKLFF; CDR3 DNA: TGTGCCAGCCGTGACCCTCTACGTAATGAAAAACTGTTTTTT
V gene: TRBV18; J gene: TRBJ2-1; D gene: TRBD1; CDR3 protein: CASSGQGDNEQFF; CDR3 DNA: TGTGCCAGCTCAGGACAGGGGGACAATGAGCAGTTCTTC
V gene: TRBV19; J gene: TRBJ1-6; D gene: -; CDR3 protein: CASSPGTTTPNSPLHF; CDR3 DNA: TGTGCCAGTAGCCCCGGGACAACCACCCCTAATTCACCCCTCCACTTT